The 32 T cell receptor beta chains listed next were all sequenced from one sample in a study of T cell responses to AZD1222 COVID-19 vaccine. Measured with immunoSEQ multiplex PCR; TCRdb has only the in-frame clones, and not every one. The table has some 150,000 clones, 85% to 90% seen once. The sample consisted of peripheral blood, taken on day 0 of AZD1222 vaccination. Receptors originate from an adult in good health.

The chain joins TRBV30 to TRBJ2-7; D tentatively reads TRBD1 or TRBD2 (5 bases each). Trimming pared 5 bases from V and 0 bases from J, leaving 17 bases between. The germline CDR1 and CDR2 sequences are GTSNPN and SVGIG (reference sequence). CDR3 length equals 15 residues. The CDR3 nucleotides read TGTGCCTGGTCTCCCGGGGCCTCCCGCTCCTACGAGCAGTACGTC. This codes for CAWSPGASRSYEQYV.

The chain joins TRBV5-6 to TRBJ1-5, with TRBD1 as a possible D gene (6 bases). The CDR3 loop spans 14 amino acids. Per the germline V gene, CDR1 is SGHDT and CDR2 is YYEEEE. V lost 4 bases, J lost 1 base, and 9 bases lay in between. The CDR3 protein is CASSLGASNQPQHF. The CDR3 DNA follows: TGTGCCAGCAGCCTGGGGGCGAGCAATCAGCCCCAGCATTTT.

V and J are TRBV5-1 and TRBJ2-3, with unresolved D. The germline gives CDR1 SGHRS, CDR2 YFSETQ. This CDR3 comprises 12 residues. Trimming removed 4 bases at V and 0 bases at J, with 3 bases between. CDR3 residues: CASSLSTDTQYF. CDR3 bases: TGCGCCAGCAGCCTGAGCACAGATACGCAGTATTTT.

This chain links TRBV9 with TRBJ1-3; D uncertain. Trimming pared 5 bases from V and 2 bases from J, leaving 14 bases between. CDR1 SGDLS and CDR2 YYNGEE come from the germline V gene. CDR3 size: 15 residues. CDR3 region: CASSRKTDPGNTIYF. CDR3 bases: TGTGCCAGCAGTAGGAAGACGGATCCTGGAAACACCATATATTTT.

The V call is TRBV6-5, the J call TRBJ1-6; D is ambiguous. V was trimmed by 0 bases and J by 10 bases, leaving 13 bases between them. CDR1 and CDR2 (germline): MNHEY, SVGAGI. The CDR3 runs 15 residues. CDR3 sequence (DNA): TGTGCCAGCAGTTACTCGAGTCCAGGTCGGTCACCCCTCCACTTT. Protein sequence: CASSYSSPGRSPLHF.

This clone occurred once. V usage is TRBV7-2 and J usage is TRBJ1-6; D is uncertain. The CDR3 has 14 amino acids. The germline gives CDR1 SGHTA, CDR2 FQGNSA. V lost 0 bases and J lost 7, with 7 bases in between. The CDR3 DNA reads as TGTGCCAGCAGCTTAGCGGCCAGGAATTCACCCCTCCACTTT. This gives the protein CASSLAARNSPLHF. The complete variable domain, with remaining parts taken from reference TRBV7-2 and TRBJ1-6, reads GAGVSQSPSNKVTEKGKDVELRCDPISGHTALYWYRQSLGQGLEFLIYFQGNSAPDKSGLPSDRFSAERTGGSVSTLTIQRTQQEDSAVYLCASSLAARNSPLHFGNGTRLTVT.

The J gene is TRBJ1-5, the V gene TRBV2, with 8 bases aligning to TRBD1. From germline, CDR1 is SNHLY and CDR2 FYNNEI. J lost 0 bases, V lost 5 bases, and 3 bases had no gene match. The CDR3 is 15 residues long. The CDR3 protein is CASSTGQGSNQPQHF. The CDR3 DNA reads TGTGCCAGCAGTACCGGACAGGGTAGCAATCAGCCCCAGCATTTT.

The gene calls are TRBV5-4 and TRBJ1-1; 7 bases fit TRBD1. This CDR3 spans 15 amino acids. Germline CDR1 and CDR2: SGHNT and YYREEE (reference sequence). J was trimmed by 1 base and V by 2 bases; bases with no gene match: 5. CDR3 nucleotides: TGTGCCAGCAGCTTTAGACAGGGATGGAACACTGAAGCTTTCTTT. Translating it yields CASSFRQGWNTEAFF.

The genes are TRBV5-1 and TRBJ1-1; weak D call: TRBD1 (6 bases). V was pared by 1 base and J by 1 base, with 11 bases between. Germline loops: CDR1 SGHRS, CDR2 YFSETQ. This CDR3 region has 15 residues. CDR3 protein: CASSLLGAANTEAFF. The CDR3 nucleotides are TGCGCCAGCAGCTTGTTGGGGGCGGCGAACACTGAAGCTTTCTTT.

The V gene is TRBV7-6, the J gene TRBJ2-2; D is possibly TRBD2 (5 bases). CDR3 size: 14 residues. Trimming pared 0 bases from V and 6 bases from J, leaving 8 bases between. CDR1 SGHVS and CDR2 FNYEAQ come from the germline V gene. The CDR3, as DNA: TGTGCCAGCAGCTTAGCGAGCGGACCCGGGGAGCTGTTTTTT. Residues: CASSLASGPGELFF.

A single count supports this clone. The chain carries TRBV7-6 and TRBJ2-6, with D maybe TRBD1 (5 bases). V was cut by 4 bases and J by 0 bases, with 13 bases left in between. Per the germline V gene, CDR1 is SGHVS and CDR2 is FNYEAQ. The length of the CDR3 is 17 residues. The CDR3: CASSYSTGTSGANVLTF. DNA for the CDR3: TGTGCCAGCAGCTACAGCACAGGCACCTCTGGGGCCAACGTCCTGACTTTC.

The chain joins TRBV6-5 to TRBJ2-7, with unresolved D. CDR1 and CDR2 (germline): MNHEY, SVGAGI. Deletions cut 4 bases from V and 1 base from J, with 11 bases between. The CDR3 consists of 14 residues. As DNA, the CDR3 is TGTGCCAGCAGTTCCTTCCTGGGTTCCTACGAGCAGTACGTC. This sequence encodes CASSSFLGSYEQYV.

This sequence joins TRBV28 and TRBJ1-6; 9 bases agree with TRBD1. The CDR3 is 15 residues long. V trimming: 5 bases; J trimming: 7 bases; junction bases outside the gene matches: 6. In germline, CDR1 is MDHEN, CDR2 SYDVKM. In DNA, the CDR3 is TGTGCCAGCAGTACCAGACAGGGGGGAAATTCACCCCTCCACTTT. Translating it yields CASSTRQGGNSPLHF.

The chain links TRBV30 to TRBJ1-2, with D possibly matching TRBD1 (5 bases). Trimming cost V 7 bases and J 8 bases, with 20 bases left between them. The CDR3 covers 13 residues. Germline CDR1 and CDR2: GTSNPN and SVGIG (reference sequence). The CDR3 coding sequence is TGTGCCTATGAGGAGGGGACCCGCTGGGGCTACACCTTC. The encoded protein is CAYEEGTRWGYTF.

The chain has TRBV27 and TRBJ1-5; D not certain. The CDR3 is made up of 16 amino acids. Trimming removed 2 bases from V and 3 bases from J, with 14 bases in between. The germline CDR1 and CDR2 sequences are MNHEY and SMNVEV (reference sequence). The CDR3 reads CASSLVGLGVNQPQHF. Here the CDR3 DNA reads TGTGCCAGCAGTTTAGTGGGGTTAGGAGTCAATCAGCCCCAGCATTTT.

This clone appeared once. The chain carries TRBV10-2 and TRBJ1-5; a possible D gene is TRBD1 (5 bases). This CDR3 has 13 residues. V lost 3 bases to trimming and J lost 4 bases, with 7 bases between them. Per germline, CDR1 WSHSY and CDR2 SAAADI. The CDR3 reads CASSDDRNQPQHF. In nucleotides, the CDR3 is TGCGCCAGCAGTGATGACAGAAATCAGCCCCAGCATTTT.

This CDR3 is CASSLGEFNQPQHF. CDR3 DNA: TGCGCCAGCAGCTTGGGAGAATTCAATCAGCCCCAGCATTTT. The gene calls are TRBV5-1 and TRBJ1-5, with no clear D. Germline V gene sequence: CDR1 SGHRS, CDR2 YFSETQ. Between the trimmed V and J ends, which lost 0 bases and 3 bases, there was a span of 7 bases. The CDR3 loop spans 14 amino acids.

The genes are TRBV28 and TRBJ2-2, with a possible D match to TRBD1 (6 bases). Trimming stripped 1 base from V and 6 bases from J, with 12 bases between. The CDR3 has 15 amino acids. CDR1 and CDR2 (germline): MDHEN, SYDVKM. CDR3 nucleotides: TGTGCCAGCAGTTTATCAGGGACAAAGGCCGGGGAGCTGTTTTTT. Translated: CASSLSGTKAGELFF.

This clone was recorded once. The J gene is TRBJ2-5, the V gene TRBV7-2; 7 positions match TRBD2. Trimming at V came to 1 base and at J to 4 bases, leaving 9 bases not matched to a gene. Per the germline V gene, CDR1 is SGHTA and CDR2 is FQGNSA. This CDR3 region has 16 residues. CDR3: CASSLVGGAGAETQYF. DNA for the CDR3: TGTGCCAGCAGCTTAGTAGGAGGGGCGGGAGCAGAGACCCAGTACTTC.

This clone was seen more than once but under ten times. The chain joins TRBV7-8 to TRBJ2-1, with unresolved D. The CDR3 loop spans 12 amino acids. Germline-derived CDR1 and CDR2 are SGHVS and FQNEAQ. Deletions cut 5 bases from V and 11 bases from J, with 13 bases between. The chain's CDR3 is CASSPRVGKQFF. In DNA form, the CDR3 reads TGTGCCAGCAGCCCCCGGGTGGGCAAGCAGTTCTTC.

The V gene is TRBV30, the J gene TRBJ2-1; the D gene is possibly TRBD2 (6 bases). This CDR3 is 14 amino acids long. From germline, CDR1 is GTSNPN and CDR2 SVGIG (reference sequence). The V gene lost 0 bases and the J gene lost 2 bases, with 8 bases spanning the gap. The DNA of the CDR3 is TGTGCCTGGAGTGTACCGGGAGCCTACAATGAGCAGTTCTTC. It yields the protein CAWSVPGAYNEQFF.

Here the CDR3 reads CASSEASAGGNQPQHF. The CDR3 DNA follows: TGTGCCAGCAGTGAAGCCTCAGCTGGAGGCAATCAGCCCCAGCATTTT. The rearrangement joins TRBV6-1 to TRBJ1-5; D unclear. This CDR3 region has 16 residues. Per germline, CDR1 MNHNS and CDR2 SASEGT. The ends were cut back, 0 bases at V and 2 bases at J, with 11 bases in the middle.

The rearrangement uses TRBV2 and TRBJ2-2; TRBD1 or TRBD2 may be the D gene (5 bases each). Germline V gene sequence: CDR1 SNHLY, CDR2 FYNNEI. The V end lost 5 bases, the J end lost 1 base, and 8 bases lay between the germline ends. The CDR3 contains 14 residues. In DNA form, the CDR3 reads TGTGCCAGCAGTTGGGGGAGGAACACCGGGGAGCTGTTTTTT. This translates into CASSWGRNTGELFF.

CDR3: CASSIDGGNEQFF. CDR3 DNA: TGTGCCAGCAGCATCGACGGAGGGAATGAGCAGTTCTTC. The rearrangement joins TRBV7-3 to TRBJ2-1, with D possibly matching TRBD2 (6 bases). The germline V gene encodes CDR1 SGHTA and CDR2 FQGTGA. The CDR3 runs to 13 residues. Trimming removed 5 bases at V and 7 bases at J, with 12 bases between.

The chain joins TRBV10-1 to TRBJ1-6; a possible D gene is TRBD1 (6 bases). The germline V gene has CDR1 WNHNN and CDR2 SYGVQD (reference sequence). The CDR3 loop spans 13 amino acids. V shed 8 bases and J shed 8 bases, with 13 bases lying between them. CDR3 nucleotides: TGCGCCAGCTCTGGGGGGGGCGATTCACCCCTCCACTTT. Translated, it gives CASSGGGDSPLHF.

This chain connects TRBV9 to TRBJ2-2, with D possibly being TRBD2 (5 bases). V was cut by 6 bases and J by 3 bases, with 12 bases left in between. In germline, CDR1 is SGDLS, CDR2 YYNGEE. The length of the CDR3 is 14 residues. The CDR3 DNA follows: TGTGCCAGCACCCCCGGGGTGTACACCGGGGAGCTGTTTTTT. Protein sequence: CASTPGVYTGELFF.

This clone was seen a single time. This rearrangement joins TRBV11-3 to TRBJ2-2, with 11 nucleotides matching TRBD2. The CDR3 contains 14 residues. The junction had 3 bases not matched to a gene; V was cut back by 5 bases and J by 7 bases. Looked up from germline, CDR1 is SGHNT and CDR2 is YENEEA. This CDR3 is CASSPGTSGGELFF. The CDR3 nucleotides read TGTGCCAGCAGCCCCGGGACTAGCGGCGGGGAGCTGTTTTTT.

The CDR3 loop is CASSPSGQGNYEQYF. The CDR3 nucleotides read TGTGCCAGCTCACCATCCGGACAGGGGAACTACGAGCAGTACTTC. The chain employs TRBV18 and TRBJ2-7, with 9 bases fitting TRBD1. The germline CDR1 and CDR2 sequences are KGHSH and LQKENI. V dropped 2 bases and J dropped 3; count of bases not matched to a gene: 5. CDR3 length: 15 residues.

This clone was seen a few times. The chain uses TRBV7-9 and TRBJ1-2; the D gene is possibly TRBD1 (5 bases). From germline, CDR1 is SEHNR and CDR2 FQNEAQ (reference sequence). Trimming removed 5 bases from V and 0 bases from J, with 10 bases in between. The CDR3 has 14 residues. This CDR3 reads CASSLGTPNYGYTF. The DNA for the CDR3 is TGTGCCAGCAGCCTCGGGACTCCTAACTATGGCTACACCTTC.

The chain has TRBV7-2 and TRBJ2-5, with D possibly being TRBD2 (5 bases). Germline CDR1 is SGHTA and CDR2 is FQGNSA. The CDR3 sequence is 15 residues long. Between the trimmed V and J ends, which lost 5 bases and 1 base, there was a span of 14 bases. CDR3 loop: CASSRQAVPQETQYF. The CDR3 DNA follows: TGTGCCAGCAGCCGTCAAGCGGTCCCCCAAGAGACCCAGTACTTC.

The V call is TRBV29-1, the J call TRBJ2-5; D might be TRBD2 (5 bases). V was trimmed by 5 bases and J by 2 bases, leaving 18 bases between them. CDR1 and CDR2 from the germline V gene are SQVTM and ANQGSEA. This CDR3 has 15 residues. The chain's CDR3 is CSVTPNVGVQETQYF. The CDR3 DNA reads TGCAGCGTTACTCCAAACGTGGGAGTACAAGAGACCCAGTACTTC.

V usage is TRBV2 and J usage is TRBJ1-5; D might be TRBD1 (6 bases). V lost 6 bases to trimming and J lost 7 bases, with 13 bases between them. The CDR3 covers 13 residues. The germline V gene encodes CDR1 SNHLY and CDR2 FYNNEI. The CDR3 region is CASSQGGMQPQHF. CDR3 DNA sequence: TGTGCCAGCAGCCAAGGGGGGATGCAGCCCCAGCATTTT.